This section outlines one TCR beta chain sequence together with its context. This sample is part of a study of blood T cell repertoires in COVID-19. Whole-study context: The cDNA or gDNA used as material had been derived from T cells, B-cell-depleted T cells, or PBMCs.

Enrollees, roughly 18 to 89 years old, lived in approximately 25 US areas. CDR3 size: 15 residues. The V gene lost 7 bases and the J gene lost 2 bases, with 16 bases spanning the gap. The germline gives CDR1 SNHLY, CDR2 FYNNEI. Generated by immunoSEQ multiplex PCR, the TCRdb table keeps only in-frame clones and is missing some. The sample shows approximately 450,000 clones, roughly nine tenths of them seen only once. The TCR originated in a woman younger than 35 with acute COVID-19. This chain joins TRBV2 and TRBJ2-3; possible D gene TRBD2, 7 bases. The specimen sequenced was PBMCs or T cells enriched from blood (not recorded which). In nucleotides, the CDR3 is TGTGCCAGCAATAGGGGGGGGCCACTCACAGATACGCAGTATTTT. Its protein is CASNRGGPLTDTQYF.